What follows are 18 T cell receptor beta chains derived from one specimen sequenced in a study of regulatory T cells in long-lasting Graves disease. Stated time point: newly diagnosed GD, antithyroid drugs for less than 3 months. RNA extracted from PBMCs served as the sequencing template. Construction of TCR beta libraries relied on iRepertoire HTBI primers and on Arm-PCR targeting CDR3 regions. TCRdb re-analysed the multiplex PCR reads in MiXCR, keeping a single row per CDR3 protein. This table holds 400,000 to 500,000 distinct CDR3 sequences, about a sixth found once. These sequences were also reported in another study, on T cells in Graves' hyperthyroidism and ophthalmopathy.

The sample in question was peripheral blood mononuclear cells (PBMCs), obtained at new diagnosis, from a patient treated with antithyroid drugs. The receptors stem from a woman younger than 35 with Graves disease.

The V and J genes are TRBV30 and TRBJ1-1, with D perhaps matching TRBD1 (5 bases). CDR3 length equals 13 residues. Germline values: CDR1 GTSNPN, CDR2 SVGIG (reference sequence). Deletions cut 4 bases from V and 1 base from J, with 10 bases between. CDR3 DNA sequence: TGTGCCTGGATGCGGGGGGGGAACACTGAAGCTTTCTTT. Its translation: CAWMRGGNTEAFF.

This clonotype occurred many times. The chain carries TRBV7-9 and TRBJ2-7, with D uncertain. V was cut by 1 base and J by 6 bases, with 13 bases left in between. Germline V CDR1 and CDR2: SEHNR, FQNEAQ (reference sequence). This CDR3 has 14 residues. CDR3 sequence: CASSLVAPTGEQYF. The CDR3 DNA sequence: TGTGCCAGCAGCTTAGTAGCCCCCACCGGCGAGCAGTACTTC.

The chain is built from TRBV7-8 and TRBJ2-7; possible D gene TRBD2, 6 bases. Per germline, CDR1 SGHVS and CDR2 FQNEAQ. The CDR3 sequence is 13 residues long. Trimming removed 5 bases at V and 4 bases at J, with 12 bases between. For the CDR3, the DNA is TGTGCCAGCAGCGACGGGAGTTGGTACGAGCAGTACTTC. Its protein product is CASSDGSWYEQYF.

The V call is TRBV30, the J call TRBJ1-4, with 9 bases fitting TRBD1. The CDR3 length is 15 residues. The V gene end was trimmed by 2 bases and the J gene end by 4 bases; junction bases not matched to a gene: 5. Germline V lookup: CDR1 GTSNPN, CDR2 SVGIG (reference sequence). Here the CDR3 reads CAWSRNRGHNEKLFF. CDR3 nucleotide sequence: TGTGCCTGGAGTAGGAACAGGGGGCATAATGAAAAACTGTTTTTT.

The V gene is TRBV10-3, the J gene TRBJ2-1; D could derive from TRBD1 or TRBD2 (5 bases each). From germline, CDR1 is ENHRY and CDR2 SYGVKD. CDR3 length: 12 residues. The V gene lost 10 bases and the J gene lost 8 bases, with 15 bases spanning the gap. CDR3 loop: CATAHRGDEQFF. In DNA, the CDR3 is TGTGCCACCGCTCACCGGGGCGATGAGCAGTTCTTC.

A few counts support this clonotype. The chain carries TRBV4-3 and TRBJ2-3, with TRBD2 matching over 9 bases. Germline lookup yields CDR1 LGHNA and CDR2 YSLEER. The CDR3 covers 17 residues. V gave up 0 bases and J gave up 1 base; unmatched junction bases: 5. In DNA, the CDR3 is TGCGCCAGCAGCCAAGAATGGGCTAGCGGGGGCACAGATACGCAGTATTTT. This encodes CASSQEWASGGTDTQYF.

The CDR3 sequence: CSVAKPNNEQFF. The CDR3 nucleotides read TGCAGCGTTGCAAAACCGAACAATGAGCAGTTCTTC. The chain recombines TRBV29-1 with TRBJ2-1; D ambiguous. The germline gives CDR1 SQVTM, CDR2 ANQGSEA. V lost 4 bases to trimming and J lost 5 bases, with 9 bases between them. CDR3 length: 12 residues.

This clonotype was detected only a few times. The rearrangement joins TRBV20-1 to TRBJ1-5; the D gene is possibly TRBD1 (5 bases). Germline assignment: CDR1 DFQATT and CDR2 SNEGSKA (reference sequence). The CDR3 is 15 amino acids. The V end was cut by 1 base, the J end by 5 bases, with 15 bases between. CDR3 in amino acids: CSARVGGRGDQPQHF. In nucleotides, the CDR3 is TGCAGTGCTAGAGTCGGGGGAAGGGGCGATCAGCCCCAGCATTTT.

In regard to this clonotype: A read error is possible here, since a much larger clone lies one base away. The chain links TRBV7-9 to TRBJ2-1; 13 nucleotides agree with TRBD2. J lost 7 bases, V lost 1 base, and 4 bases had no gene match. From germline, CDR1 is SEHNR and CDR2 FQNEAQ (reference sequence). The CDR3 length is 16 residues. This CDR3 reads CASSLGTSGSPNEQFF. CDR3 DNA sequence: TGTGCCAGCAGCTTAGGGACTAGCGGGAGTCCAAATGAGCAGTTCTTC.

The gene calls are TRBV6-1 and TRBJ1-1; TRBD1 aligns across 8 bases. Trimming removed 9 bases from V and 5 bases from J; junction bases left unmatched: 14. Germline values: CDR1 MNHNS, CDR2 SASEGT. CDR3 length: 15 residues. The DNA for the CDR3 is TGTGCCAGTTCCGGGTTAACAGGGGGGGCAACTGAAGCTTTCTTT. Amino acid sequence: CASSGLTGGATEAFF.

This clonotype was seen many times. The V gene is TRBV20-1, the J gene TRBJ1-1; D uncertain. The CDR3 length is 14 residues. Trimming stripped 4 bases from V and 0 bases from J, with 12 bases between. Germline V gene lookup returns CDR1 DFQATT and CDR2 SNEGSKA (reference sequence). The CDR3 nucleotides are TGCAGTGCTACCCGGGCGTTGGTGAACACTGAAGCTTTCTTT. Translating it yields CSATRALVNTEAFF.

The V gene is TRBV28, the J gene TRBJ2-2, with TRBD2 identical over 13 bases. Germline assignment: CDR1 MDHEN and CDR2 SYDVKM. The CDR3 covers 16 residues. V lost 8 bases to trimming and J lost 5 bases; unmatched junction nucleotides: 8. The CDR3 region is CASWGETSGRTGELFF. The CDR3 coding sequence is TGTGCCAGCTGGGGCGAGACTAGCGGGAGGACCGGGGAGCTGTTTTTT.

This clonotype has a count of ten or more. This sequence joins TRBV28 and TRBJ2-1; 10 bases fit TRBD2. CDR1 MDHEN and CDR2 SYDVKM come from the germline V gene. The junction had 8 bases not matched to a gene; V was cut back by 5 bases and J by 7 bases. The CDR3 extends over 15 amino acids. CDR3: CASSRTGTSENEQFF. CDR3 nucleotide sequence: TGTGCCAGCAGTCGAACAGGGACTAGCGAAAATGAGCAGTTCTTC.

This clonotype appeared a few times. This chain links TRBV4-2 with TRBJ2-7, with 8 nucleotides matching TRBD2. Germline V gives CDR1 LGHNA, CDR2 YNFKEQ. Germline trimming cut 0 bases from V and 5 bases from J; bases unmatched to any gene: 6. The CDR3 runs to 15 residues. In DNA form, the CDR3 reads TGTGCCAGCAGCCAAGAGGGACTAGGAGAGGACGAGCAGTACTTC. This sequence encodes CASSQEGLGEDEQYF.

This clonotype was found many times. The rearrangement joins TRBV3-1 to TRBJ2-7; D is unresolved. The CDR3 runs 13 residues. From germline, CDR1 is LGHDT and CDR2 YNNKEL (reference sequence). V was pared by 4 bases and J by 0 bases, with 7 bases between. As DNA, the CDR3 is TGTGCCAGCAGCCCTCTAAGCTCCTACGAGCAGTACTTC. It translates to CASSPLSSYEQYF.

This clonotype showed up just a few times. J is TRBJ2-1 and V is TRBV4-1, with 12 bases aligning to TRBD2. The germline V gene has CDR1 MGHRA and CDR2 YSYEKL. The J segment lost 0 bases and the V segment lost 6 bases, leaving 6 bases of the junction unmatched. The CDR3 covers 17 residues. The CDR3 DNA follows: TGCGCCAGCAGTCGCGGACTAGCGGGAATCTCCTACAATGAGCAGTTCTTC. It translates to CASSRGLAGISYNEQFF.

This clonotype was seen many times. V is TRBV30 and J is TRBJ2-3, with D uncertain. V shed 6 bases and J shed 6 bases, with 7 bases lying between them. CDR1 and CDR2 (germline): GTSNPN, SVGIG (reference sequence). The CDR3 extends over 10 amino acids. The CDR3 here is CACQRDTQYF. CDR3 DNA sequence: TGTGCCTGTCAGAGGGATACGCAGTATTTT.

The chain uses TRBV7-3 and TRBJ2-2; 8 bases align to TRBD2. The germline CDR1 and CDR2 sequences are SGHTA and FQGTGA. There are 15 residues in the CDR3. V gave up 8 bases and J gave up 1 base; unmatched junction bases: 6. The CDR3 loop is CASRKTSENTGELFF. CDR3 DNA: TGTGCCAGCCGAAAGACTAGCGAGAACACCGGGGAGCTGTTTTTT. Full variable domain (missing parts from reference TRBV7-3 and TRBJ2-2): GAGVSQTPSNKVTEKGKYVELRCDPISGHTALYWYRQSLGQGPEFLIYFQGTGAADDSGLPNDRFFAVRPEGSVSTLKIQRTERGDSAVYLCASRKTSENTGELFFGEGSRLTVL.